These T cell receptor beta chains were read from a single sample in a study of cytomegalovirus exposure and HLA in healthy donors. Measured with immunoSEQ multiplex PCR; TCRdb has only the in-frame clones, and not every one. The sample contains approximately 100,000 clones, roughly a tenth of which appear only once. The sample consisted of PBMCs. The receptors stem from a man in his forties or fifties in good health and CMV-seropositive. CDR3s include the opening cysteine and the closing phenylalanine or tryptophan. A D gene is named only where the DNA matches it firmly. The size field is filled for only some rows; it gives once, few, many or a size class.

v_gene	abundance	j_gene	d_gene	CDR3aa	CDR3nt
TRBV6-6	few	TRBJ2-7	-	CASSSGSPPEQYF	TGTGCCAGCAGTTCGGGGTCCCCCCCCGAGCAGTACTTC
TRBV28	-	TRBJ1-4	-	CASSRILGGSGEKLFF	TGTGCCAGCAGCCGAATACTCGGTGGTAGTGGTGAAAAACTGTTTTTT
TRBV7-8	-	TRBJ2-1	TRBD1	CASSLGTGGFNEQFF	TGTGCCAGCAGCCTTGGGACAGGGGGCTTCAATGAGCAGTTCTTC
TRBV29-1	few	TRBJ2-3	TRBD2	CSAPGLAGGVGTDTQYF	TGCAGCGCCCCGGGACTAGCGGGAGGAGTGGGTACAGATACGCAGTATTTT
TRBV30	-	TRBJ2-6	TRBD1	CASGQGASGANVLTF	TGTGCCTCAGGACAGGGGGCTAGTGGGGCCAACGTCCTGACTTTC
TRBV28	-	TRBJ1-4	TRBD1	CASSFSDRDNEKLFF	TGTGCCAGCAGTTTCTCAGACAGGGACAATGAAAAACTGTTTTTT
TRBV13	few	TRBJ1-6	-	CASSLGSGGSFNSPLHF	TGTGCCAGCAGCTTAGGTTCCGGGGGATCATTTAATTCACCCCTCCACTTT
TRBV7-7	-	TRBJ2-7	TRBD2	CASSRGGGDEQYF	TGTGCTAGTAGCCGGGGGGGCGGGGACGAGCAGTACTTC
TRBV2	few	TRBJ1-1	-	CASRGDYSSTEAFF	TGTGCCAGCAGAGGGGACTATTCTAGCACTGAAGCTTTCTTT
TRBV4-3	-	TRBJ1-3	TRBD1	CASSNTGGSGNTIYF	TGCGCCAGCAGCAATACAGGGGGCTCTGGAAACACCATATATTTT
TRBV2	few	TRBJ2-3	TRBD1	CASRTGRGTDTQYF	TGTGCCAGCAGGACAGGGAGAGGCACAGATACGCAGTATTTT
TRBV6-5	-	TRBJ2-3	TRBD2	CASSLGLKPTDTQYF	TGTGCCAGCAGTTTGGGACTAAAGCCCACAGATACGCAGTATTTT
TRBV15	-	TRBJ2-6	TRBD2	CATRPLAGAGANVLTF	TGTGCCACCAGGCCCCTAGCGGGAGCTGGGGCCAACGTCCTGACTTTC
TRBV2	few	TRBJ2-3	-	CASAGLVGADTQYF	TGTGCCAGCGCGGGGCTCGTGGGTGCAGATACGCAGTATTTT
TRBV5-1	few	TRBJ2-5	-	CASSLGLVGETQYF	TGCGCCAGCAGCTTGGGACTAGTCGGGGAGACCCAGTACTTC
TRBV7-2	-	TRBJ2-3	TRBD2	CASSPAPGTSGRDTQYF	TGTGCCAGCAGTCCAGCCCCCGGGACTAGCGGGAGGGATACGCAGTATTTT
TRBV7-9	-	TRBJ2-1	TRBD1	CASCNSAGQGGGEQFF	TGTGCCAGCTGTAATAGTGCTGGACAGGGAGGAGGTGAGCAGTTCTTC